This T cell receptor beta chain was obtained from a study of beta chain features in type 1 diabetes. Overall study findings and caveats: In comparison with healthy donors, patients had naive, central memory and Treg TCRB repertoires that appeared more similar. For type 1 diabetes patients, VDJ junctions showed fewer insertions and more deletions.

In the case of this clone: The target antigen is unknown. This is likely an artifact of a read error, given a far larger clone one base away. The conserved closing phenylalanine or tryptophan is absent in this CDR3, likely reflecting a read error.

This CDR3 is 13 amino acids long. Germline CDR1 and CDR2: SNHLY and FYNNEI. Deletions cut 3 bases from V and 7 bases from J, with 13 bases between. Averaging roughly 120 mL, one heparinised blood draw came from each individual donor. Sequenced material consisted of expressed TCRB transcripts (all of the isolated RNA was reverse transcribed). TCRdb's copy holds only in-frame clones and misses some; the assay was immunoSEQ multiplex PCR. The repertoire holds about 320,000 clones, less than 15% seen once, with 6.7% in the top ten. The V and J genes are TRBV2 and TRBJ2-7; D is tentatively TRBD1 or TRBD2 (5 bases each). Sequencing was carried out using central memory CD4+ T cells from blood. The source of this sequence is a man between 25 and 39 years old in good health. CDR3 amino acids: CASSEVGVGEQYG. The CDR3 bases are TGTGCCAGCAGTGAGGTGGGGGTAGGGGAGCAGTACGGC.